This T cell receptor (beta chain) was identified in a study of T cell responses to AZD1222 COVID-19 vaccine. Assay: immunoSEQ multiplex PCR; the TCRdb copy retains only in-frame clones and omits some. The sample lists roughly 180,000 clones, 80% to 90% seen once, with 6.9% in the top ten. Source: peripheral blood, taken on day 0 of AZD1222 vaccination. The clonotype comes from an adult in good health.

For the CDR3, the DNA is TGTGCCAGCAGCGCGGGACAAATCCAAGAGACCCAGTACTTC. Residues: CASSAGQIQETQYF. This rearrangement joins TRBV2 to TRBJ2-5; D assignment may be TRBD1 or TRBD2 (6 bases each). V lost 6 bases and J lost 1, with 12 bases in between. Germline V gene lookup returns CDR1 SNHLY and CDR2 FYNNEI. The CDR3 has 14 amino acids.